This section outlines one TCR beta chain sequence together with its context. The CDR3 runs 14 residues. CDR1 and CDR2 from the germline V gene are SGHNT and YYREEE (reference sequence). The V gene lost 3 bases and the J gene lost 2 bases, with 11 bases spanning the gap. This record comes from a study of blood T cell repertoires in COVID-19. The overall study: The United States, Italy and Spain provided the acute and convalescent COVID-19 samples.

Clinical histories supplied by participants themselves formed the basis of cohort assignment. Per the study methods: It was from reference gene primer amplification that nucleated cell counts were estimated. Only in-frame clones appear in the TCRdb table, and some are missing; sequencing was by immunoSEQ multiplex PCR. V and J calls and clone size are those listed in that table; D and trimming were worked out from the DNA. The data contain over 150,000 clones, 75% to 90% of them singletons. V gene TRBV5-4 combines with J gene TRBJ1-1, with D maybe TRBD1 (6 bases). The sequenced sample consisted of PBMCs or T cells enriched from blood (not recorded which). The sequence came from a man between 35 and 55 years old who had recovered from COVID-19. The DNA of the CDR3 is TGTGCCAGCAGCTCCCAGGGGCTAAACACTGAAGCTTTCTTT. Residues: CASSSQGLNTEAFF.